This paragraph reports one T cell receptor (beta chain). The sample originates from a study of response to subunit inactivated influenza vaccine. Germline V lookup: CDR1 DFQATT, CDR2 SNEGSKA (reference sequence). The CDR3 length is 12 residues. Germline trimming cut 3 bases from V and 9 bases from J; bases unmatched to any gene: 5. In TCRdb, the RT-PCR reads were re-called with MiXCR into one record per CDR3 protein. The sample carries just under 550,000 distinct CDR3 sequences, approximately 20% recorded once. These same records also appear under a second study, on T cells expressing NK-cell markers. That paper notes: Synthesis of TCR beta cDNA relied on 5'RACE template switching carrying UMIs. Researchers report these clonotypes also headed the CD3+CD56-NKG2C+ fraction in several donors.

The input for sequencing was CD4+ T cells sorted from PBMCs, taken 11 to 12 days after vaccination. The chain joins TRBV20-1 to TRBJ2-7, with TRBD1 identical over 10 bases. This sequence originates from a man aged 45-65 years who received an inactivated influenza vaccine. As DNA, the CDR3 is TGCAGTGCTAGCCACCGGGACAGGGGGCAGTACTTC. Encoded protein: CSASHRDRGQYF.